The 2 T cell receptor beta chains below all came from one sample that was sequenced in a study of blood T cell repertoires in COVID-19. Clones were sequenced by immunoSEQ multiplex PCR, and TCRdb holds only the in-frame ones, with some missing. The sample lists a few hundred thousand clones; over 80% were seen once. Sequenced input: peripheral blood. The receptors were sampled from a man aged 25 to 40 who had recovered from COVID-19.

This clone appeared a single time. The chain couples TRBV27 to TRBJ2-2; D is possibly TRBD1 (5 bases). Germline-derived CDR1 and CDR2 are MNHEY and SMNVEV (reference sequence). V was cut by 5 bases and J by 1 base, with 17 bases left in between. The CDR3 spans 17 residues. Here the CDR3 reads CASSQYFRGRNTGELFF. CDR3 nucleotides: TGTGCCAGCAGTCAATACTTTAGGGGCCGGAACACCGGGGAGCTGTTTTTT.

The chain employs TRBV15 and TRBJ2-2; TRBD2 matches 7 bases. Germline CDR1 reads LNHNV; CDR2 reads YYDKDF (reference sequence). J lost 4 bases, V lost 0 bases, and 2 bases had no gene match. There are 15 residues in the CDR3. The CDR3 sequence is CATSRDAGVTGELFF. In DNA, the CDR3 is TGTGCCACCAGCAGAGATGCGGGAGTCACCGGGGAGCTGTTTTTT.